These 15 T cell receptor beta chains were sequenced from one sample in a study of a mutant IDH1 vaccine in newly diagnosed glioma. Sample time point: week 11, during vaccination. Topical imiquimod accompanied each vaccine dose, which consisted of 300 ug of mutant IDH1 20-mer peptide. The antigens for these receptors are not known. Generated by immunoSEQ multiplex PCR, the TCRdb table keeps only in-frame clones and is missing some. The table includes under 65,000 clones, roughly 80% detected once. The source was PBMCs, collected from a glioma patient whose treatment included an IDH1 peptide vaccine. These receptors were obtained from a man over 45 with glioma.

This clone was seen once. The chain carries TRBV30 and TRBJ2-1; 8 nucleotides match TRBD2. The CDR3 has 15 residues. V was clipped by 7 bases and J by 3 bases; unmatched bases: 11. Germline V gene data show CDR1 as GTSNPN and CDR2 as SVGIG (reference sequence). This chain's CDR3 is CASQSGAGGYNEQFF. DNA for the CDR3: TGTGCCTCCCAATCGGGGGCGGGGGGCTACAATGAGCAGTTCTTC. The full variable domain, completed using reference TRBV30 and TRBJ2-1, is SQTIHQWPATLVQPVGSPLSLECTVEGTSNPNLYWYRQAAGRGLQLLFYSVGIGQISSEVPQNLSASRPQDRQFILSSKKLLLSDSGFYLCASQSGAGGYNEQFFGPGTRLTVL.

The rearrangement uses TRBV7-9 and TRBJ1-2; D gene unclear. The germline gives CDR1 SEHNR, CDR2 FQNEAQ (reference sequence). The V gene lost 1 base and the J gene lost 0 bases, with 3 bases spanning the gap. CDR3 length equals 13 residues. Here the CDR3 DNA reads TGTGCCAGCAGCTTAGGGACTAACTATGGCTACACCTTC. Residues: CASSLGTNYGYTF. The complete variable domain, with remaining parts taken from reference TRBV7-9 and TRBJ1-2, reads DTGVSQNPRHKITKRGQNVTFRCDPISEHNRLYWYRQTLGQGPEFLTYFQNEAQLEKSRLLSDRFSAERPKGSFSTLEIQRTEQGDSAMYLCASSLGTNYGYTFGSGTRLTVV.

This clone was counted a single time. The V call is TRBV10-3, the J call TRBJ2-3; perhaps TRBD2 as D (6 bases). V lost 10 bases to trimming and J lost 0 bases, with 14 bases between them. The CDR3 has 14 amino acids. Germline-derived CDR1 and CDR2 are ENHRY and SYGVKD. CDR3 loop: CATREAGSTDTQYF. The CDR3 coding sequence is TGTGCCACCAGGGAGGCGGGGAGCACAGATACGCAGTATTTT.

The chain links TRBV7-9 to TRBJ2-2; 8 bases agree with TRBD1. CDR1 is SEHNR, CDR2 FQNEAQ, per germline (reference sequence). The V gene end was trimmed by 6 bases and the J gene end by 4 bases; junction bases not matched to a gene: 4. This CDR3 is built from 14 residues. CDR3: CASRDTGGTGELFF. CDR3 DNA sequence: TGTGCCAGCAGGGACACAGGGGGCACCGGGGAGCTGTTTTTT.

The J gene is TRBJ1-2, the V gene TRBV5-4, with 9 bases aligning to TRBD1. With V trimmed by 0 bases and J by 3 bases, 3 bases remained unmatched. The germline V gene has CDR1 SGHNT and CDR2 YYREEE (reference sequence). The CDR3 length is 15 residues. CDR3 sequence (DNA): TGTGCCAGCAGCTTGGGACAGGGGGTATACTATGGCTACACCTTC. Its translation: CASSLGQGVYYGYTF.

The rearrangement uses TRBV27 and TRBJ2-5; 7 bases match TRBD1. Losses at the gene ends were 5 bases for V and 1 base for J; bases not matched to a gene: 7. The CDR3 consists of 15 residues. The germline CDR1 and CDR2 sequences are MNHEY and SMNVEV (reference sequence). The CDR3 sequence is CASSPEQGSQETQYF. As DNA, the CDR3 is TGTGCCAGCAGTCCCGAACAGGGGAGCCAAGAGACCCAGTACTTC.

The V call is TRBV5-6, the J call TRBJ1-6; a weak D match, TRBD1 (5 bases). The V end was cut by 0 bases, the J end by 9 bases, with 10 bases between. The length of the CDR3 is 14 residues. Germline V gene lookup returns CDR1 SGHDT and CDR2 YYEEEE. The chain's CDR3 is CASSLERGSSPLHF. DNA for the CDR3: TGTGCCAGCAGCTTGGAAAGGGGAAGTTCACCCCTCCACTTT.

This sequence joins TRBV18 and TRBJ1-1; D call uncertain. The CDR3 extends over 13 amino acids. The germline CDR1 and CDR2 sequences are KGHSH and LQKENI. V was pared by 5 bases and J by 1 base, with 8 bases between. CDR3 amino acids: CASSRESNTEAFF. In DNA form, the CDR3 reads TGTGCCAGCTCAAGGGAGTCGAACACTGAAGCTTTCTTT.

The V gene is TRBV6-6, the J gene TRBJ1-4, with D uncertain. Trimming took 5 bases from V and 1 from J, leaving 5 bases between them. The CDR3 runs 13 residues. CDR1 and CDR2 (germline): MNHNY, SVGAGI (reference sequence). The CDR3 sequence: CASSPRTNEKLFF. For the CDR3, the DNA is TGTGCCAGCAGTCCCCGAACTAATGAAAAACTGTTTTTT.

This clone turned up a few times. The rearrangement joins TRBV10-2 to TRBJ1-1, with D maybe TRBD1 (5 bases). V lost 2 bases and J 4 bases, leaving 8 bases between the germline ends. Germline V lookup: CDR1 WSHSY, CDR2 SAAADI. The CDR3 consists of 13 residues. The CDR3 nucleotides read TGCGCCAGCAGTGAGCAGGGAGGCACTGAAGCTTTCTTT. It is translated as CASSEQGGTEAFF.

This clone showed up just once. The rearrangement links TRBV7-2 to TRBJ2-4; 11 bases are a match to TRBD2. J gave up 0 bases and V 4 bases, and 11 bases lay outside the gene matches. Germline CDR1 is SGHTA and CDR2 is FQGNSA. There are 19 residues in the CDR3. CDR3 in DNA: TGTGCCAGCAGCTCCTCCGGGACTAGCGGCTTTATAGCCAAAAACATTCAGTACTTC. It translates to CASSSSGTSGFIAKNIQYF.

V and J are TRBV29-1 and TRBJ1-4; a possible D gene is TRBD1 (5 bases). The CDR3 has 13 residues. V lost 6 bases, J lost 6 bases, and 14 bases lay in between. Germline V gene sequence: CDR1 SQVTM, CDR2 ANQGSEA. The CDR3 coding sequence is TGCAGCGTGCTGGGGACCTCCCATGAAAAACTGTTTTTT. It is translated as CSVLGTSHEKLFF. The variable domain in full, completed from reference TRBV29-1 and TRBJ1-4, reads SAVISQKPSRDICQRGTSLTIQCQVDSQVTMMFWYRQQPGQSLTLIATANQGSEATYESGFVIDKFPISRPNLTFSTLTVSNMSPEDSSIYLCSVLGTSHEKLFFGSGTQLSVL.

V is TRBV7-2 and J is TRBJ2-2; TRBD2 aligns across 9 bases. Germline V gene lookup returns CDR1 SGHTA and CDR2 FQGNSA. There are 16 residues in the CDR3. V was clipped by 1 base and J by 4 bases; unmatched bases: 4. The DNA of the CDR3 is TGTGCCAGCAGCTTAGTATGGCGGGGGGGCACCGGGGAGCTGTTTTTT. Translation gives CASSLVWRGGTGELFF.

The chain uses TRBV4-1 and TRBJ2-1, with D perhaps assigned TRBD1 or TRBD2 (6 bases each). Germline CDR1 and CDR2: MGHRA and YSYEKL. The length of the CDR3 is 17 residues. V lost 4 bases, J lost 0 bases, and 16 bases lay in between. CDR3 protein: CASSPWRGESSYNEQFF. The CDR3 nucleotides read TGCGCCAGCAGCCCTTGGAGGGGGGAGAGCTCCTACAATGAGCAGTTCTTC.

The chain joins TRBV11-3 to TRBJ2-2; D is perhaps TRBD1 (5 bases). Deletions cut 5 bases from V and 5 bases from J, with 24 bases between. The CDR3 totals 18 residues. Germline V lookup: CDR1 SGHNT, CDR2 YENEEA. CDR3 amino acids: CASSRGVARATDTGELFF. As DNA, the CDR3 is TGTGCCAGCAGCCGCGGAGTGGCCAGGGCCACGGATACCGGGGAGCTGTTTTTT.